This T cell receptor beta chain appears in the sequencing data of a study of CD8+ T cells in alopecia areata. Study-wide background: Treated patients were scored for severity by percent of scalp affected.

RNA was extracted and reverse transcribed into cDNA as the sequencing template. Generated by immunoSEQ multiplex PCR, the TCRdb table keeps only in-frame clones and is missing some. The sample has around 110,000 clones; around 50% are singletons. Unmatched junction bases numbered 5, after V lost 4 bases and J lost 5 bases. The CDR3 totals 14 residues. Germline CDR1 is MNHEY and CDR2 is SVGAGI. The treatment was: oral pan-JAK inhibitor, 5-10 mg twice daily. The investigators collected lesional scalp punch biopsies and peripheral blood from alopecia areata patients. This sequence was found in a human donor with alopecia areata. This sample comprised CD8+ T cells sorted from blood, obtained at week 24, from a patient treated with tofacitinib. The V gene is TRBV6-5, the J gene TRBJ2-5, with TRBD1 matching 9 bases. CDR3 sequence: CASSLDRGGETQYF. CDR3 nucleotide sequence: TGTGCCAGCAGTTTGGACAGGGGTGGGGAGACCCAGTACTTC.